Sequencing of this TCR beta chain was carried out in a study of CD4 T cells in relation to SARS-CoV-2 and coronaviruses. Regarding this clone: Its target is unknown.

Data came from immunoSEQ multiplex PCR; TCRdb stores just in-frame clones and leaves some out. The sample carries about 26,000 clones, roughly 80% recorded once. Before the COVID-19 pandemic, during about 2011-2019, CD4+ T cells were taken from unexposed donors. The cells were cultured for less than twelve days before CD4+ T cells were isolated. As cell numbers allowed, unexposed-donor CD4+ T cells faced SARS-CoV-2 S/N and four cold-coronavirus spikes. J gave up 3 bases and V 0 bases, and 0 bases lay outside the gene matches. This CDR3 spans 14 amino acids. Per germline, CDR1 MNHEY and CDR2 SVGAGI. The receptor's source is a human donor in good health. Sequenced sample: CD4+ T cells from PBMCs, cultured in vitro. This chain links TRBV6-5 with TRBJ1-2, with 8 bases lining up with TRBD1. CDR3 sequence: CASSYSGQDYGYTF. For the CDR3, the DNA is TGTGCCAGCAGTTACTCGGGACAGGACTATGGCTACACCTTC.